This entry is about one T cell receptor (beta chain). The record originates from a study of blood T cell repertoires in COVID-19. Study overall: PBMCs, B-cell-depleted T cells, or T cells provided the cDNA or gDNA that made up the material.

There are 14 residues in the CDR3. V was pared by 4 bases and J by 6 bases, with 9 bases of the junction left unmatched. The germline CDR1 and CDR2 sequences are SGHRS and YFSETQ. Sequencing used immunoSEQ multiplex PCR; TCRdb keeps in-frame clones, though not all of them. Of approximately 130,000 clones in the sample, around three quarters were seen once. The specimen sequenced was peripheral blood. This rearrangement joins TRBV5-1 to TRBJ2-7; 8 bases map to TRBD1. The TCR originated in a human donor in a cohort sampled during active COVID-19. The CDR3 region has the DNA TGCGCCAGCAGCCCAGGGGGCGCGGAGGGCGAGCAGTACTTC. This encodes CASSPGGAEGEQYF.